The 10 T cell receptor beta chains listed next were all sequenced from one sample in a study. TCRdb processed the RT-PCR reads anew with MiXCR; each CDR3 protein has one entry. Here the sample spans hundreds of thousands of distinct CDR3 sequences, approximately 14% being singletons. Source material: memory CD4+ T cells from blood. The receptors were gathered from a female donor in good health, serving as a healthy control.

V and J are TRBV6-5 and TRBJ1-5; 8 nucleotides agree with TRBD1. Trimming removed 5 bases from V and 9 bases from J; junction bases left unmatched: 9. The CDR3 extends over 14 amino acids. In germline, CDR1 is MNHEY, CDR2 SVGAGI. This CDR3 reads CASSRDRKYVPQHF. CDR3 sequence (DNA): TGTGCCAGCAGTCGGGACAGGAAGTATGTGCCCCAGCATTTT.

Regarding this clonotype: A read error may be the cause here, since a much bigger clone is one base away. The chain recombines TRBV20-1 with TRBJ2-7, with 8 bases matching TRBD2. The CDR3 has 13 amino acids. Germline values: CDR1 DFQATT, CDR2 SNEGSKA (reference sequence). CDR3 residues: CSAREGLDYEHYF. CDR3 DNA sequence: TGCAGTGCTAGAGAGGGACTAGACTACGAGCATTACTTC.

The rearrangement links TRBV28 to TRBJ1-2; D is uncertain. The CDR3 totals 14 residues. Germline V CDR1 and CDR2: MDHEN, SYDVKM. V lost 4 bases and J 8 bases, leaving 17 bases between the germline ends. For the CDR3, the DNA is TGTGCCAGCAGTTCCCAAGGGCAGTTACAAGGCTACACCTTC. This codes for CASSSQGQLQGYTF.

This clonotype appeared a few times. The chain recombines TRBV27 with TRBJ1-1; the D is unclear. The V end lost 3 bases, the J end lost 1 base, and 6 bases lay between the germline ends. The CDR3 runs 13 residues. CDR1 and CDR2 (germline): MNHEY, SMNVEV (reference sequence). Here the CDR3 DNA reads TGTGCCAGCAGTTTCAATGCGAACACTGAAGCTTTCTTT. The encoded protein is CASSFNANTEAFF.

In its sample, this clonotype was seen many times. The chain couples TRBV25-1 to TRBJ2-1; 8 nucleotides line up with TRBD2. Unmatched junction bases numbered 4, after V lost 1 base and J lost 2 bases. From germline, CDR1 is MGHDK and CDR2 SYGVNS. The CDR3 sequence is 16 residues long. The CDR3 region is CASSELRGDTYNEQFF. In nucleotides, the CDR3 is TGTGCCAGCAGTGAATTGCGGGGGGACACCTACAATGAGCAGTTCTTC.

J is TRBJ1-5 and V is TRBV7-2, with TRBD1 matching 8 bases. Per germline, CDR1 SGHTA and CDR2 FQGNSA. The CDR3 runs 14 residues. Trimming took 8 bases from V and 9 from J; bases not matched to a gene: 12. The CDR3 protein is CASEETGVYRPQHF. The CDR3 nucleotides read TGTGCCAGCGAAGAGACAGGGGTCTATCGGCCCCAGCATTTT.

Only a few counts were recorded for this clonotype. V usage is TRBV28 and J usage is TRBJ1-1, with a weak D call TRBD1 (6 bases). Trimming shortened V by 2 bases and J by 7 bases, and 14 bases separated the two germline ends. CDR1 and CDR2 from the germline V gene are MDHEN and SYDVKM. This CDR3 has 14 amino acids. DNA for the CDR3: TGTGCCAGCAGTTTAAAGGCGGACAGCTATGAAGCTTTCTTT. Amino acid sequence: CASSLKADSYEAFF.

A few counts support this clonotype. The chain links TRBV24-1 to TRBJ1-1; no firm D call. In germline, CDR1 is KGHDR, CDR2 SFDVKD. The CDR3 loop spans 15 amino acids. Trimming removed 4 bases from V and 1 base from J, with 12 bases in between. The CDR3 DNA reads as TGTGCCACCAGTGAAAGTCGGGCCGAGAACACTGAAGCTTTCTTT. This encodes CATSESRAENTEAFF.

The chain's CDR3 is CASSLEQHDTEAFF. Here the CDR3 DNA reads TGTGCCAGCAGCTTGGAACAGCATGACACTGAAGCTTTCTTT. This chain links TRBV5-4 with TRBJ1-1; D is undetermined. This CDR3 contains 14 residues. The germline V and J ends were trimmed by 0 bases and 3 bases, with 9 bases remaining between them. Germline V gene lookup returns CDR1 SGHNT and CDR2 YYREEE (reference sequence).

The CDR3 DNA is TGTGCCAGCTCACCGGCCCTTGATTCACCCCTCCACTTT. This translates into CASSPALDSPLHF. The rearrangement uses TRBV18 and TRBJ1-6; D remains ambiguous. Germline CDR1 and CDR2: KGHSH and LQKENI. The CDR3 is 13 amino acids. V was pared by 3 bases and J by 8 bases, with 8 bases between.